One and the same sample provided the 5 T cell receptor beta chains below, sequenced in a study of post-analysis software for immune sequencing data. Study-wide findings and caveats: Comparison of patients with controls showed five TRBV segments more frequent in patients, TRBV5-6, TRBV5-1 and TRBV20-1 among them.

These receptors are not linked to any known antigen. Presence of unique molecular identifiers characterized the TCR beta cDNA libraries. TCRdb re-derived calls from the PCR reads in MiXCR, one entry per CDR3 protein. Altogether more than 450,000 distinct CDR3 sequences are present, roughly 40% being singletons, with the ten largest covering about 1.8%. Material: blood. The receptors originated from a girl aged 5 to 17 with multiple sclerosis.

The chain recombines TRBV20-1 with TRBJ2-1, with D possibly called TRBD1 or TRBD2 (5 bases each). V shed 6 bases and J shed 3 bases, with 15 bases lying between them. CDR3 length equals 14 residues. The germline V gene has CDR1 DFQATT and CDR2 SNEGSKA (reference sequence). The CDR3 here is CSAGDRRGYNEQFF. For the CDR3, the DNA is TGCAGTGCGGGGGATCGACGAGGCTACAATGAGCAGTTCTTC.

The V call is TRBV12-3 or TRBV12-4, the J call TRBJ2-5; TRBD2 matches at 12 bases. The CDR3 loop spans 19 amino acids. Germline trimming cut 3 bases from V and 11 bases from J; bases unmatched to any gene: 22. CDR3 in DNA: TGTGCCAGCAGTTTTAGGCTAGCGGGAGGGCAGAGCTCCTACAATGAGCAGTACTTC. Encoded protein: CASSFRLAGGQSSYNEQYF.

This chain joins TRBV7-9 and TRBJ1-1; D is perhaps TRBD1 (6 bases). V lost 4 bases and J lost 2, with 14 bases in between. Germline V CDR1 and CDR2: SEHNR, FQNEAQ (reference sequence). This CDR3 has 15 amino acids. The CDR3 sequence is CASSSSAGENTEAFF. DNA for the CDR3: TGTGCCAGCAGCTCAAGCGCAGGGGAAAACACTGAAGCTTTCTTT.

This chain connects TRBV18 to TRBJ1-4; weak D call: TRBD1 (6 bases). Trimming removed 1 base from V and 6 bases from J, with 9 bases in between. Germline V lookup: CDR1 KGHSH, CDR2 LQKENI. The CDR3 runs 14 residues. CDR3 bases: TGTGCCAGCTCACCACACAGGGTCGATGAAAAACTGTTTTTT. Protein product: CASSPHRVDEKLFF. Full variable domain (remainder filled in from reference TRBV18 and TRBJ1-4): NAGVMQNPRHLVRRRGQEARLRCSPMKGHSHVYWYRQLPEEGLKFMVYLQKENIIDESGMPKERFSAEFPKEGPSILRIQQVVRGDSAAYFCASSPHRVDEKLFFGSGTQLSVL.

The CDR3 DNA reads as TGCAGTGCCAGGGCGGGGGGGCCGGAAGAGCAGTTCTTC. Translation: CSARAGGPEEQFF. The rearrangement joins TRBV29-1 to TRBJ2-1; 9 nucleotides match TRBD2. The V gene's germline CDR1 is SQVTM and CDR2 ANQGSEA. This CDR3 comprises 13 residues.